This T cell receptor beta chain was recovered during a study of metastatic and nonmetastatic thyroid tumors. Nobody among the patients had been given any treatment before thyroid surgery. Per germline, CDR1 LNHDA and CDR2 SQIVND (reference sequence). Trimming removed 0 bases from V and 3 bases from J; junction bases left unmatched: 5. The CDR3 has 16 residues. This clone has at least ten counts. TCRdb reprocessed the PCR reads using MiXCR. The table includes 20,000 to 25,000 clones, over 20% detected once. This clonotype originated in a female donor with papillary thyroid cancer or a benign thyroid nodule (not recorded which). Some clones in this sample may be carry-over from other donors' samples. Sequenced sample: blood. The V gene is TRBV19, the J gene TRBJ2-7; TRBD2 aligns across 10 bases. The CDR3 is CASSIENSGGHYEQYF. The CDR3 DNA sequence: TGTGCCAGTAGTATAGAAAATAGCGGGGGGCACTACGAGCAGTACTTC.